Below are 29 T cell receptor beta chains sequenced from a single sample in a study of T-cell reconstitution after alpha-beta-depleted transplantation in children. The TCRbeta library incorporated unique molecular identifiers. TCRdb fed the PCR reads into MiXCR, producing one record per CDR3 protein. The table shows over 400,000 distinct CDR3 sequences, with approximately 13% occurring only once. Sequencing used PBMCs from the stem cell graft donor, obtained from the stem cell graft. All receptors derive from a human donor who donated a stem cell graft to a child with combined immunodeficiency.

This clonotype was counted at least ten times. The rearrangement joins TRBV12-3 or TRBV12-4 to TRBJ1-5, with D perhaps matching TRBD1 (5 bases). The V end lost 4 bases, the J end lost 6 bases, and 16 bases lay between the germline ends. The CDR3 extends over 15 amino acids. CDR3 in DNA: TGTGCCAGCAGTTCCCGGGGGTCCCAGAGTCAGCCCCAGCATTTT. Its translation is CASSSRGSQSQPQHF.

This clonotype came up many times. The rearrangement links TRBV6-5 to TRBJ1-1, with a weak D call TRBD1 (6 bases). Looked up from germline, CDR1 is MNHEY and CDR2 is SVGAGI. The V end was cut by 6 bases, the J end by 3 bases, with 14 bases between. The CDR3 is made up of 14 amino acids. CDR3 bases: TGTGCCAGCAGGCCCGGTGGGGGGCACACTGAAGCTTTCTTT. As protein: CASRPGGGHTEAFF.

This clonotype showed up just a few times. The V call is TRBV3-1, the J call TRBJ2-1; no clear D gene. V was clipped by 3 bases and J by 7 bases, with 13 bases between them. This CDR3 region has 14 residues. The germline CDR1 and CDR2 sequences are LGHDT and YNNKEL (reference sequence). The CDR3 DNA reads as TGTGCCAGCAGCCAGCTAGGGTCTGGGAATGAGCAGTTCTTC. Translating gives CASSQLGSGNEQFF.

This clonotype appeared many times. CDR3 amino acids: CASSLYRGSGVGETQYF. DNA of the CDR3: TGTGCCAGCAGTTTATACCGTGGTAGCGGGGTTGGTGAGACCCAGTACTTC. The chain links TRBV27 to TRBJ2-5; TRBD2 matches at 8 bases. The CDR3 has 17 residues. V was pared by 1 base and J by 5 bases, with 12 bases of the junction left unmatched. Germline assignment: CDR1 MNHEY and CDR2 SMNVEV (reference sequence).

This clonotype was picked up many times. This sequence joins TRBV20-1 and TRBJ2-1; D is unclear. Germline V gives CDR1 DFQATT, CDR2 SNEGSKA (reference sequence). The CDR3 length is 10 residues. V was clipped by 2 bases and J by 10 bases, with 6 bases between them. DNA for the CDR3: TGCAGTGCTAGAAAACACGAGCAGTTCTTC. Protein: CSARKHEQFF.

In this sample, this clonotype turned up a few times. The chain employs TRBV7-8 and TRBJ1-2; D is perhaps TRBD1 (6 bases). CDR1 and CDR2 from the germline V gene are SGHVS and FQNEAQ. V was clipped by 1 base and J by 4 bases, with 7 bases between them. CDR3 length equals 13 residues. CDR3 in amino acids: CASSLGDIYGYTF. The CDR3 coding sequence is TGTGCCAGCAGCTTAGGGGACATCTATGGCTACACCTTC.

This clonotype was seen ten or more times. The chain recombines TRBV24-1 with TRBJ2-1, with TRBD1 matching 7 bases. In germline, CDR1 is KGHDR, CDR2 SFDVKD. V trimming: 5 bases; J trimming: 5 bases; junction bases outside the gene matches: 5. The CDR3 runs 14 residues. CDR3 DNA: TGTGCCACCAGTGCTAGGACAGGCGACAATGAGCAGTTCTTC. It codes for CATSARTGDNEQFF.

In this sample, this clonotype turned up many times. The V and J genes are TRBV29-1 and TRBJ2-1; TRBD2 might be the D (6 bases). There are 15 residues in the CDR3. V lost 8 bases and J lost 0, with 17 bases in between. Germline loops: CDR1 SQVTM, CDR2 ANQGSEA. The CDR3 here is CSTRESGSSYNEQFF. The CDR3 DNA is TGCAGCACAAGAGAGTCCGGGAGCTCCTACAATGAGCAGTTCTTC.

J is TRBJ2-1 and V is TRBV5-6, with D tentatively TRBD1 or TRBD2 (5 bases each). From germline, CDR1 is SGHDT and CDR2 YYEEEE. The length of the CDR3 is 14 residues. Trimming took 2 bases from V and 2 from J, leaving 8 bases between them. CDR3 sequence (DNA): TGTGCCAGCAGCTTACGGGGACCCTACAATGAGCAGTTCTTC. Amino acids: CASSLRGPYNEQFF. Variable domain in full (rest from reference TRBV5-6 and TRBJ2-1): DAGVTQSPTHLIKTRGQQVTLRCSPKSGHDTVSWYQQALGQGPQFIFQYYEEEERQRGNFPDRFSGHQFPNYSSELNVNALLLGDSALYLCASSLRGPYNEQFFGPGTRLTVL.

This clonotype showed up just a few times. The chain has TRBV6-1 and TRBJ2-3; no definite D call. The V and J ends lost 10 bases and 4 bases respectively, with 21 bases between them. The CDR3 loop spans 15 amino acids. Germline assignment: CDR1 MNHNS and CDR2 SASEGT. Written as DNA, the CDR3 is TGTGCCACAAAACGTTTAACTGGCGGATCAGATACGCAGTATTTT. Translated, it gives CATKRLTGGSDTQYF.

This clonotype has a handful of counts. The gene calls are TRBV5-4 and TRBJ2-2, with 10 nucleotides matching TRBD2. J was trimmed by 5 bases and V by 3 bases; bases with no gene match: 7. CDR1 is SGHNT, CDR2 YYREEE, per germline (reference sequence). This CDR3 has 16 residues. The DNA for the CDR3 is TGTGCCAGCAGCTCGACTAAGCGGGGGGGGACCGGGGAGCTGTTTTTT. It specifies CASSSTKRGGTGELFF. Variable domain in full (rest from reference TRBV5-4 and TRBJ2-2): ETGVTQSPTHLIKTRGQQVTLRCSSQSGHNTVSWYQQALGQGPQFIFQYYREEENGRGNFPPRFSGLQFPNYSSELNVNALELDDSALYLCASSSTKRGGTGELFFGEGSRLTVL.

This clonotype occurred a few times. The CDR3 sequence is CASRRIRDTFYNEQFF. DNA of the CDR3: TGTGCCAGCAGGAGGATCCGGGACACTTTCTACAATGAGCAGTTCTTC. The V gene is TRBV4-2, the J gene TRBJ2-1; TRBD1 might be the D (6 bases). Trimming removed 6 bases at V and 3 bases at J, with 18 bases between. The CDR3 has 16 residues. CDR1 LGHNA and CDR2 YNFKEQ come from the germline V gene.

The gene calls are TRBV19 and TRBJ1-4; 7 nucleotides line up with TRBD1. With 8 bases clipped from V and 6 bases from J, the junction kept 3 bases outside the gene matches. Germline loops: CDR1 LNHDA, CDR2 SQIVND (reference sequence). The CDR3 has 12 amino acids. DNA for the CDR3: TGTGCCAGTGGACAGGAAGATGAAAAACTGTTTTTT. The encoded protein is CASGQEDEKLFF. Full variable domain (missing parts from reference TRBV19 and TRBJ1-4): DGGITQSPKYLFRKEGQNVTLSCEQNLNHDAMYWYRQDPGQGLRLIYYSQIVNDFQKGDIAEGYSVSREKKESFPLTVTSAQKNPTAFYLCASGQEDEKLFFGSGTQLSVL.

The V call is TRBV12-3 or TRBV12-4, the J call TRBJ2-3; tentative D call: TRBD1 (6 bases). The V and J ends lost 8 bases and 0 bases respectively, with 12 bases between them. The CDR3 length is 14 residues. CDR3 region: CASSPDSSTDTQYF. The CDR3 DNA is TGTGCCAGCTCCCCGGACAGTAGCACAGATACGCAGTATTTT.

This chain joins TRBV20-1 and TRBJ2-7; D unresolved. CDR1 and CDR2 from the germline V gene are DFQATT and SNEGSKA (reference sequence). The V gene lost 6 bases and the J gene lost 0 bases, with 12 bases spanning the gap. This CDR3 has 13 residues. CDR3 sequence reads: CSARSGNSYEQYF. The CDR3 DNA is TGCAGTGCCCGTTCCGGAAACTCCTACGAGCAGTACTTC.

CDR3 in amino acids: CASSLEGSRGTDTQYF. The CDR3 nucleotides read TGTGCCAGCAGCTTAGAAGGGAGTCGGGGGACAGATACGCAGTATTTT. The rearrangement uses TRBV7-8 and TRBJ2-3; possible D gene TRBD2, 6 bases. The V end was cut by 1 base, the J end by 3 bases, with 14 bases between. This CDR3 comprises 16 residues. Germline V gene data show CDR1 as SGHVS and CDR2 as FQNEAQ.

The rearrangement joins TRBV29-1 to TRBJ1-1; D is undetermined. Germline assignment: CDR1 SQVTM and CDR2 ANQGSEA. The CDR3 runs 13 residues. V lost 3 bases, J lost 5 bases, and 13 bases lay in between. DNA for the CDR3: TGCAGCGTTGAGGGTTTGGGCCGGACTGAAGCTTTCTTT. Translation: CSVEGLGRTEAFF. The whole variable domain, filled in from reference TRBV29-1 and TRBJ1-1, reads SAVISQKPSRDICQRGTSLTIQCQVDSQVTMMFWYRQQPGQSLTLIATANQGSEATYESGFVIDKFPISRPNLTFSTLTVSNMSPEDSSIYLCSVEGLGRTEAFFGQGTRLTVV.

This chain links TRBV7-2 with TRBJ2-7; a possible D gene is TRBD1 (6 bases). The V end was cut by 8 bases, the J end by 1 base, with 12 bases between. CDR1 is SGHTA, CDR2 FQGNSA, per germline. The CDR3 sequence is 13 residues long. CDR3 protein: CASSYGTSYEQYF. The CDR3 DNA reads TGTGCCAGCTCATACGGGACATCCTACGAGCAGTACTTC.

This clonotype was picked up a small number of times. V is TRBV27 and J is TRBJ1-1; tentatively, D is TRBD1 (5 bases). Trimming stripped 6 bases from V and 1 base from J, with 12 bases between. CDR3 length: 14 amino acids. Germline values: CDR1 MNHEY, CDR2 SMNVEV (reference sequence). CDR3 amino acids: CASRSATANTEAFF. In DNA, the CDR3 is TGTGCCAGCAGAAGCGCGACAGCGAACACTGAAGCTTTCTTT.

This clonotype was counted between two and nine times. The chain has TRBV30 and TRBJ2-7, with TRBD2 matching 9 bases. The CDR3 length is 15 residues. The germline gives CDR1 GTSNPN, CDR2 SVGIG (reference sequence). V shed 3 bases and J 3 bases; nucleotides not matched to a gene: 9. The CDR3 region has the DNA TGTGCCTGGAGGACCGGCCTAGCGGGATTCTACGAGCAGTACTTC. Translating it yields CAWRTGLAGFYEQYF.

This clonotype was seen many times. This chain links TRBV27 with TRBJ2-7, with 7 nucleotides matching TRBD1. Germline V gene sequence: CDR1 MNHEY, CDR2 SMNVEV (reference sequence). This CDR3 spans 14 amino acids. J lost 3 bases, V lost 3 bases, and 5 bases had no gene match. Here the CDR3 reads CASSFDRAGYEQYF. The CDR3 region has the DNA TGTGCCAGCAGTTTTGACAGGGCGGGCTACGAGCAGTACTTC.

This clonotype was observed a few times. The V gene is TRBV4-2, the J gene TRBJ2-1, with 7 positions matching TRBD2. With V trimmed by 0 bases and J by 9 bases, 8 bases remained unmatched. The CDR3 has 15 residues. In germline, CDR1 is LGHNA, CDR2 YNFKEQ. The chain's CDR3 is CASSQERTRYGEQFF. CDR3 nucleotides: TGTGCCAGCAGCCAAGAAAGGACTAGGTACGGTGAGCAGTTCTTC.

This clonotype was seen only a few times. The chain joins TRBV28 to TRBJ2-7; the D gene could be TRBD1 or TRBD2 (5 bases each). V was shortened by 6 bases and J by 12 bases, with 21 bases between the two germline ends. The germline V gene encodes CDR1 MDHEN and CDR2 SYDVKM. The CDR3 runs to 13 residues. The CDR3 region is CASRLRDLGDPYF. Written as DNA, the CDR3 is TGTGCCAGCAGGCTAAGGGACCTTGGAGATCCGTACTTC. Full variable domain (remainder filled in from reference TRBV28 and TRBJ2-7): DVKVTQSSRYLVKRTGEKVFLECVQDMDHENMFWYRQDPGLGLRLIYFSYDVKMKEKGDIPEGYSVSREKKERFSLILESASTNQTSMYLCASRLRDLGDPYFGPGTRLTVT.

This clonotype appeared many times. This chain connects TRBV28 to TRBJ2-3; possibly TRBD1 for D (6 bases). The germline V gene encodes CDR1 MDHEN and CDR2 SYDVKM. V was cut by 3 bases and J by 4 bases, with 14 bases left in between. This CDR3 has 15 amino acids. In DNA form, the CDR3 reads TGTGCCAGCAGTTTTCAGGGGCTTATCGCAGATACGCAGTATTTT. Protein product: CASSFQGLIADTQYF. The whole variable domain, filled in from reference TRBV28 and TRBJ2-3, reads DVKVTQSSRYLVKRTGEKVFLECVQDMDHENMFWYRQDPGLGLRLIYFSYDVKMKEKGDIPEGYSVSREKKERFSLILESASTNQTSMYLCASSFQGLIADTQYFGPGTRLTVL.

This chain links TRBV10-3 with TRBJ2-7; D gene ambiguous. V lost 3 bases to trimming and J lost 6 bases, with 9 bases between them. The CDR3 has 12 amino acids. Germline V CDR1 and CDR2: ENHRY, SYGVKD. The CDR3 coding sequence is TGTGCCATCAGTGATTGGAGTGGCGAGCAGTACTTC. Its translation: CAISDWSGEQYF.

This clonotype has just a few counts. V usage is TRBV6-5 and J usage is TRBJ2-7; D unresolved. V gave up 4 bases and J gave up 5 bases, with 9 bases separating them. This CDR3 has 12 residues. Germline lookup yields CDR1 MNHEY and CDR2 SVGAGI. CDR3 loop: CASSWGGDEQYF. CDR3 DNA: TGTGCCAGCAGTTGGGGTGGGGACGAGCAGTACTTC.

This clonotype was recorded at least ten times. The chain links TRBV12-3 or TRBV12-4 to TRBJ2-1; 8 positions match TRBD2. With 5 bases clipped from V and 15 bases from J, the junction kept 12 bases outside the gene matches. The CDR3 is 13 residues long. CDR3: CASSAAGAGSTFF. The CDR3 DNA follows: TGTGCCAGCAGTGCAGCGGGAGCGGGCTCCACGTTCTTC.

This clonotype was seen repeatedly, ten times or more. CDR3 amino acids: CASSVGRQETQYF. The CDR3 DNA is TGCGCCAGCAGCGTTGGGCGCCAAGAGACCCAGTACTTC. The chain links TRBV4-3 to TRBJ2-5; no clear D gene. V shed 5 bases and J shed 1 base, with 8 bases lying between them. Germline V gene lookup returns CDR1 LGHNA and CDR2 YSLEER. The CDR3 totals 13 residues.

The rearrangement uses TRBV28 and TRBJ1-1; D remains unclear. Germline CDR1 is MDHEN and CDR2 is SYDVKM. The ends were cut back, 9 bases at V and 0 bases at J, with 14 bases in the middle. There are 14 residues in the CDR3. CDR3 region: CASRIRTVNTEAFF. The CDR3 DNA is TGTGCCAGTAGAATCCGGACGGTGAACACTGAAGCTTTCTTT.